The T cell receptor beta chain described here comes from a study of shared clonotypes between healthy human individuals. Study findings and constraints: Larger estimated richness was generally seen in naive subsets than in memory subsets.

Libraries were prepared by immunoSEQ multiplex PCR; TCRdb keeps only in-frame clonotypes and omits some of them. The sample shows a few million clones, just over 90% of them seen only once. Naive CD4+ cells were CD45RA-selected; the remaining cells were memory. As concerns this clone: Its antigen is unidentified.

V lost 1 base to trimming and J lost 1 base; unmatched junction nucleotides: 9. The germline V gene encodes CDR1 MGHDK and CDR2 SYGVNS. There are 18 residues in the CDR3. V and J are TRBV25-1 and TRBJ1-2; 10 nucleotides agree with TRBD1. The sequencing sample was made of naive CD4+ T cells from PBMCs. The sample's subset: CD45RA+ positively selected. The clonotype originates from a man in his late teens or twenties in good health. Some clones in this sample may be carry-over from other donors' samples. CDR3 sequence (DNA): TGTGCCAGCAGTGAATGGGTAGGGACAGGGGCCAATAACTATGGCTACACCTTC. Residues: CASSEWVGTGANNYGYTF.